This T cell receptor beta chain was identified during a study of CD8+ T cells in alopecia areata. For this clone: The antigen is not known.

Study outcomes and limitations: Sharing of TCR sequences between patients (possibly for HLA-related reasons) was less clear than in mice. Scalp clonality, along with expanded CD8+ clones among the top 100, was significantly decreased by tofacitinib. Lesional scalp displayed greater clonality than normal scalp, most notably in alopecia totalis/universalis.

The treatment denotes: oral pan-JAK inhibitor, 5-10 mg twice daily. The investigators collected lesional scalp punch biopsies and peripheral blood from alopecia areata patients. Deletions cut 4 bases from V and 4 bases from J, with 10 bases between. The CDR3 runs 13 residues. CDR1 is SGHDN, CDR2 FVKESK, per germline. Extraction and reverse transcription of RNA yielded cDNA as the sequencing template. TCRdb's copy holds only in-frame clones and misses some; the assay was immunoSEQ multiplex PCR. The table includes about 210,000 clones, approximately 72% detected once. The chain uses TRBV14 and TRBJ2-5; D possibly matches TRBD1 or TRBD2 (5 bases each). The sequencing here drew on CD4+ T cells sorted from blood, taken around week 46, from a patient treated with tofacitinib. This clonotype was sampled from a human donor with alopecia areata. The CDR3 is CASSLGPLETQYF. The CDR3 DNA is TGTGCCAGCAGCCTGGGACCCTTAGAGACCCAGTACTTC.